The next 14 T cell receptor beta chains were all read from a single sample in a study of blood T cell repertoires in COVID-19 (TCRdb year 2020). The method behind the library was the immunoSEQ multiplex PCR assay. TCRdb carries this immuneACCESS record with in-frame sequences only. Its versions omit some clonotypes, under half of them owing to an unresolved V gene in the studies checked, with the rest unexplained. Here the sample has 350,000 to 450,000 clones; over 75% occur a single time. 1.4% of the sample lies in the top ten. The sample was PBMCs or T cells enriched from blood (not recorded which). The receptors originated from a young woman who had been exposed to COVID-19.

This chain uses TRBV18 with TRBJ2-4, with D maybe TRBD1 (6 bases). This CDR3 spans 15 amino acids. CDR1 and CDR2 from the germline V gene are KGHSH and LQKENI. Trimming stripped 2 bases from V and 1 base from J, with 9 bases between. The CDR3 coding sequence is TGTGCCAGCTCACCAACTCAGGGGGCCAAAAACATTCAGTACTTC. Amino acid sequence: CASSPTQGAKNIQYF.

The sample holds a few counts of this clone. The rearrangement links TRBV5-8 to TRBJ2-6; tentatively, D is TRBD1 (6 bases). Germline V gene data show CDR1 as SGHTS and CDR2 as YDEGEE. Between the trimmed V and J ends, which lost 4 bases and 2 bases, there was a span of 10 bases. CDR3 length: 15 residues. The CDR3 DNA is TGTGCCAGCAGCAAAGGACAGACTGGGGCCAACGTCCTGACTTTC. It translates to CASSKGQTGANVLTF.

The chain joins TRBV6-5 to TRBJ1-6; a possible D gene is TRBD1 (5 bases). Germline CDR1 MNHEY, CDR2 SVGAGI. CDR3 length: 13 residues. Trimming took 8 bases from V and 18 from J, leaving 23 bases between them. The chain's CDR3 is CASGNPPGGTNHF. Written as DNA, the CDR3 is TGTGCCAGCGGGAACCCGCCGGGCGGGACCAACCACTTT.

The chain joins TRBV7-2 to TRBJ2-2, with D perhaps TRBD1 (5 bases). V was trimmed by 5 bases and J by 6 bases, leaving 10 bases between them. Germline CDR1 is SGHTA and CDR2 is FQGNSA. The CDR3 consists of 13 residues. CDR3 DNA: TGTGCCAGCAGCATTGGCAGGGCCGGGGAGCTGTTTTTT. Protein sequence: CASSIGRAGELFF.

The chain uses TRBV19 and TRBJ1-5, with TRBD1 matching over 8 bases. Unmatched junction bases numbered 11, after V lost 10 bases and J lost 0 bases. CDR3 length equals 16 residues. CDR1 and CDR2 from the germline V gene are LNHDA and SQIVND (reference sequence). The CDR3 DNA reads TGTGCCACCCAAACCGGGACAGGAGTTAGCAATCAGCCCCAGCATTTT. Protein sequence: CATQTGTGVSNQPQHF.

The chain couples TRBV7-9 to TRBJ2-2, with D possibly matching TRBD1 (6 bases). CDR3 length: 17 residues. Germline values: CDR1 SEHNR, CDR2 FQNEAQ (reference sequence). V lost 7 bases and J 0 bases, leaving 18 bases between the germline ends. In DNA form, the CDR3 reads TGTGCCAGCAACTCCTTCGGACAGCTAGCGAACACCGGGGAGCTGTTTTTT. Translating gives CASNSFGQLANTGELFF.

Here the CDR3 DNA reads TGTGCCAGCAGCCTTGGACTAGCGGGGGAAGAGACCCAGTACTTC. Its translation: CASSLGLAGEETQYF. The chain is built from TRBV28 and TRBJ2-5; TRBD2 agrees at 13 bases. The CDR3 consists of 15 residues. V dropped 6 bases and J dropped 3; count of bases not matched to a gene: 4. Germline V gene data show CDR1 as MDHEN and CDR2 as SYDVKM.

This clone has at least ten counts. The chain combines TRBV10-1 with TRBJ2-2; D unresolved. V was pared by 3 bases and J by 3 bases, with 8 bases between. Germline assignment: CDR1 WNHNN and CDR2 SYGVQD (reference sequence). The CDR3 spans 14 residues. The CDR3 nucleotides are TGCGCCAGCAGTGAAAAACACGACACCGGGGAGCTGTTTTTT. Translating gives CASSEKHDTGELFF.

The gene calls are TRBV6-4 and TRBJ2-1; D may be TRBD1 (6 bases). CDR3 length: 15 amino acids. V was cut by 5 bases and J by 1 base, with 12 bases left in between. CDR1 and CDR2 (germline): MRHNA, SNTAGT. CDR3 in DNA: TGTGCCAGCAGTAGAGAAACAGGGTCCTACAATGAGCAGTTCTTC. Protein: CASSRETGSYNEQFF.

The chain joins TRBV6-5 to TRBJ1-4; 7 bases fit TRBD1. The length of the CDR3 is 14 residues. Germline CDR1 reads MNHEY; CDR2 reads SVGAGI. V shed 7 bases and J 10 bases; nucleotides not matched to a gene: 12. The CDR3 sequence: CASNRQGGGGKLFF. In nucleotides, the CDR3 is TGTGCCAGCAACCGACAGGGCGGAGGGGGAAAACTGTTTTTT.

The chain joins TRBV9 to TRBJ2-1, with a tentative D call TRBD2 (5 bases). Germline V lookup: CDR1 SGDLS, CDR2 YYNGEE. The CDR3 contains 15 residues. V was shortened by 0 bases and J by 13 bases, with 20 bases between the two germline ends. CDR3 region: CASSVAGNEGLLQFF. The CDR3 nucleotides are TGTGCCAGCAGCGTAGCCGGGAATGAGGGTCTACTACAGTTCTTC. Complete variable domain (other parts from reference TRBV9 and TRBJ2-1): DSGVTQTPKHLITATGQRVTLRCSPRSGDLSVYWYQQSLDQGLQFLIQYYNGEERAKGNILERFSAQQFPDLHSELNLSSLELGDSALYFCASSVAGNEGLLQFFGPGTRLTVL.

The chain links TRBV2 to TRBJ2-7; the match to TRBD1 covers 7 bases. The CDR3 extends over 12 amino acids. V lost 6 bases to trimming and J lost 6 bases; unmatched junction nucleotides: 5. Looked up from germline, CDR1 is SNHLY and CDR2 is FYNNEI. Here the CDR3 reads CASSAWDSEQYF. CDR3 in DNA: TGTGCCAGCAGCGCCTGGGACAGCGAGCAGTACTTC.

The rearrangement uses TRBV27 and TRBJ2-7, with 9 bases identical to TRBD2. Trimming removed 5 bases from V and 2 bases from J; junction bases left unmatched: 1. The V gene's germline CDR1 is MNHEY and CDR2 SMNVEV (reference sequence). The CDR3 sequence is 13 residues long. The CDR3: CASSVAGAYEQYF. The CDR3 region has the DNA TGTGCCAGCAGTGTAGCGGGAGCCTACGAGCAGTACTTC.

The chain has TRBV7-2 and TRBJ2-3, with 11 bases identical to TRBD2. The CDR3 is 14 residues long. Germline CDR1 is SGHTA and CDR2 is FQGNSA. V was clipped by 4 bases and J by 4 bases; unmatched bases: 1. The CDR3: CASSYSGGADTQYF. In DNA, the CDR3 is TGTGCCAGCAGCTATAGCGGGGGGGCAGATACGCAGTATTTT.